This T cell receptor beta chain was obtained from a study of shared clonotypes between healthy human individuals. Repertoires were generated with immunoSEQ multiplex PCR, while TCRdb's copy carries only in-frame clones and drops some. The data show about 1,500,000 clones, with roughly 97% seen just once and 0.95% to 1.5% held by the top ten. V dropped 0 bases and J dropped 1 base, with 8 bases sitting between them. Per the germline V gene, CDR1 is SGHRS and CDR2 is YFSETQ. This CDR3 is 16 amino acids long. On this clone itself: In the same sample, other DNA sequences code for this CDR3.

This TCR came from a man aged 25-45 years in good health. The sequenced sample consisted of naive CD4+ T cells sorted from blood. Subset of the sample: CD45RA+ positively selected. The chain couples TRBV5-1 to TRBJ2-6; a weak D match, TRBD1 (5 bases). CDR3: CASSLGQRSGANVLTF. For the CDR3, the DNA is TGCGCCAGCAGCTTGGGACAGAGGTCTGGGGCCAACGTCCTGACTTTC.